Each of the 23 T cell receptor beta chains below was sequenced from the same sample in a study of cytomegalovirus exposure and HLA in healthy donors. It was with 60 Vbeta and 13 Jbeta primers that the PCR ran. This table comes from immunoSEQ multiplex PCR, and its TCRdb copy is limited to in-frame clones, with some not included. The sample has about 70,000 clones; roughly 74% are singletons. The specimen sequenced was PBMCs. The receptors come from a woman aged 55 to 70 in good health and CMV-seropositive.

The chain combines TRBV27 with TRBJ1-1; TRBD1 matches at 7 bases. This CDR3 has 16 residues. Germline V CDR1 and CDR2: MNHEY, SMNVEV (reference sequence). V shed 2 bases and J 4 bases; nucleotides not matched to a gene: 10. The CDR3 nucleotides read TGTGCCAGCAGTTTAGCGGTGATGGCAGGGGGCACTGAAGCTTTCTTT. Protein product: CASSLAVMAGGTEAFF.

This chain links TRBV7-8 with TRBJ1-1, with TRBD1 as a possible D gene (5 bases). V was pared by 5 bases and J by 5 bases, with 12 bases between. The CDR3 has 13 residues. From germline, CDR1 is SGHVS and CDR2 FQNEAQ. The CDR3 here is CASSGRAVTEAFF. CDR3 nucleotides: TGTGCCAGCAGCGGCAGGGCCGTGACTGAAGCTTTCTTT.

This clone was seen only once. The V gene is TRBV7-3, the J gene TRBJ2-2; no clear D. CDR1 SGHTA and CDR2 FQGTGA come from the germline V gene. The ends were cut back, 6 bases at V and 1 base at J, with 9 bases in the middle. The CDR3 runs to 14 residues. The CDR3 nucleotides are TGTGCCAGCAGACTTGGCGGGAACACCGGGGAGCTGTTTTTT. Translated: CASRLGGNTGELFF.

This clone was picked up a small number of times. In nucleotides, the CDR3 is TGTGCCAGCAGTCGCCGACTAGTCAGCAGTGAGCAGTTCTTC. Residues: CASSRRLVSSEQFF. The chain carries TRBV6-5 and TRBJ2-1, with D perhaps matching TRBD2 (6 bases). The CDR3 runs 14 residues. V gave up 5 bases and J gave up 9 bases, with 17 bases separating them. Germline V gives CDR1 MNHEY, CDR2 SVGAGI.

V usage is TRBV28 and J usage is TRBJ1-2; TRBD1 might be the D (5 bases). Germline V gene lookup returns CDR1 MDHEN and CDR2 SYDVKM. V lost 2 bases and J lost 4, with 8 bases in between. CDR3 length: 13 residues. The CDR3 reads CASSLGAGYGYTF. CDR3 bases: TGTGCCAGCAGTTTAGGGGCCGGCTATGGCTACACCTTC.

The rearrangement joins TRBV14 to TRBJ2-3, with 15 bases aligning to TRBD2. The V gene end was trimmed by 2 bases and the J gene end by 3 bases; junction bases not matched to a gene: 3. The germline gives CDR1 SGHDN, CDR2 FVKESK. CDR3 size: 17 residues. DNA of the CDR3: TGTGCCAGCAGCCAACTTGGGACTAGCGGGGGGACAGATACGCAGTATTTT. It translates to CASSQLGTSGGTDTQYF.

The V call is TRBV2, the J call TRBJ1-2, with D maybe TRBD1 (6 bases). The CDR3 consists of 13 residues. Trimming took 7 bases from V and 8 from J, leaving 17 bases between them. Germline assignment: CDR1 SNHLY and CDR2 FYNNEI. The CDR3 protein is CASTENGGQGYTF. CDR3 DNA sequence: TGTGCCAGCACCGAAAATGGGGGACAAGGCTACACCTTC.

A word on this clone: An end of the junction does not agree with germline; a read error may underlie this. The chain joins TRBV7-3 to TRBJ2-6, with a weak D call TRBD1 (5 bases). The CDR3 loop spans 17 amino acids. Germline-derived CDR1 and CDR2 are SGHTA and FQGTGA. CDR3 sequence: CASSLLGASSRANVLTF. The CDR3 nucleotides are TGTGCCAGCAGCTTACTAGGGGCGAGCTCTAGGGCCAACGTCCTGACTTTC.

The J gene is TRBJ2-2, the V gene TRBV6-5; 8 bases map to TRBD1. V lost 6 bases and J lost 2; bases outside the gene matches: 5. Germline CDR1 reads MNHEY; CDR2 reads SVGAGI. The CDR3 has 15 amino acids. CDR3 region: CASRRQGSNTGELFF. In DNA, the CDR3 is TGTGCCAGCAGACGACAGGGGTCAAACACCGGGGAGCTGTTTTTT.

The CDR3 loop reads CASSYADRGQGYTF. CDR3 coding DNA: TGTGCCAGCAGTTACGCCGACAGGGGGCAAGGCTACACCTTC. The rearrangement joins TRBV6-5 to TRBJ1-2, with 10 positions matching TRBD1. With 2 bases clipped from V and 8 bases from J, the junction kept 5 bases outside the gene matches. This CDR3 contains 14 residues. CDR1 is MNHEY, CDR2 SVGAGI, per germline.

This chain uses TRBV5-4 with TRBJ1-2; 8 bases agree with TRBD1. V lost 4 bases and J lost 2; bases outside the gene matches: 4. This CDR3 contains 14 residues. In germline, CDR1 is SGHNT, CDR2 YYREEE (reference sequence). DNA for the CDR3: TGTGCCAGCAGCAACGACAGGGGAAACTATGGCTACACCTTC. Protein: CASSNDRGNYGYTF.

CDR3: CASSEYVTGISYNEQFF. CDR3 bases: TGTGCCAGCAGTGAGTACGTGACAGGTATATCCTACAATGAGCAGTTCTTC. The rearrangement uses TRBV27 and TRBJ2-1; possibly TRBD1 for D (6 bases). Germline V gene sequence: CDR1 MNHEY, CDR2 SMNVEV (reference sequence). Trimming took off 5 bases at V and 1 base at J, with 18 bases between the two ends. This CDR3 comprises 17 residues.

V gene TRBV6-5 combines with J gene TRBJ2-1, with TRBD1 as a possible D gene (5 bases). V lost 4 bases and J 6 bases, leaving 16 bases between the germline ends. Per germline, CDR1 MNHEY and CDR2 SVGAGI. The CDR3 contains 15 residues. DNA for the CDR3: TGTGCCAGCAGTTTTTTCTCCCCCAGGGTCAATGAGCAGTTCTTC. It codes for CASSFFSPRVNEQFF.

The chain is built from TRBV2 and TRBJ1-1, with a tentative D call TRBD1 (6 bases). Germline CDR1 and CDR2: SNHLY and FYNNEI. The CDR3 is made up of 13 amino acids. V shed 1 base and J shed 10 bases, with 13 bases lying between them. CDR3 amino acids: CASSEGTGRGAFF. DNA of the CDR3: TGTGCCAGCAGTGAAGGCACAGGCAGGGGAGCTTTCTTT.

This chain connects TRBV11-2 to TRBJ2-1; 8 nucleotides agree with TRBD2. The J segment lost 0 bases and the V segment lost 5 bases, leaving 6 bases of the junction unmatched. The CDR3 has 16 residues. Germline lookup yields CDR1 SGHAT and CDR2 FQNNGV. CDR3 nucleotide sequence: TGTGCCAGCAGCAAAAGCAGCGGGAGCTCCTACAATGAGCAGTTCTTC. Translating gives CASSKSSGSSYNEQFF.

The chain employs TRBV5-1 and TRBJ1-2, with TRBD1 matching 7 bases. Germline V CDR1 and CDR2: SGHRS, YFSETQ. This CDR3 has 12 amino acids. V lost 3 bases, J lost 6 bases, and 2 bases stayed unmatched. CDR3 amino acids: CASSSGQHGYTF. CDR3 DNA sequence: TGCGCCAGCAGCTCGGGACAGCATGGCTACACCTTC.

This chain joins TRBV29-1 and TRBJ1-2; 7 bases map to TRBD1. CDR3 size: 15 residues. Per germline, CDR1 SQVTM and CDR2 ANQGSEA. With 3 bases clipped from V and 8 bases from J, the junction kept 15 bases outside the gene matches. The CDR3 region is CSVDALGQINLGYTF. The CDR3 DNA is TGCAGCGTTGACGCCTTGGGACAGATTAATTTGGGCTACACCTTC.

The chain is built from TRBV7-2 and TRBJ1-3, with a tentative D call TRBD1 (6 bases). CDR1 is SGHTA, CDR2 FQGNSA, per germline. This CDR3 is 14 amino acids long. V shed 6 bases and J shed 4 bases, with 13 bases lying between them. The CDR3 DNA reads TGTGCCAGCAGGGAACAGGGTGCAGGAAACACCATATATTTT. It specifies CASREQGAGNTIYF.

The rearrangement links TRBV5-4 to TRBJ1-1; 10 nucleotides align to TRBD1. The CDR3 contains 15 residues. Germline CDR1 is SGHNT and CDR2 is YYREEE (reference sequence). Trimming removed 6 bases from V and 5 bases from J; junction bases left unmatched: 10. The CDR3 DNA is TGTGCCAGCATAAGACAGGGGGCAGCGGGGACTGAAGCTTTCTTT. Translation gives CASIRQGAAGTEAFF. The variable domain in full, with the rest retrieved from reference TRBV5-4 and TRBJ1-1, is ETGVTQSPTHLIKTRGQQVTLRCSSQSGHNTVSWYQQALGQGPQFIFQYYREEENGRGNFPPRFSGLQFPNYSSELNVNALELDDSALYLCASIRQGAAGTEAFFGQGTRLTVV.

The V gene is TRBV19, the J gene TRBJ2-7, with TRBD1 as a possible D gene (6 bases). Germline assignment: CDR1 LNHDA and CDR2 SQIVND (reference sequence). This CDR3 has 13 residues. Between the trimmed V and J ends, which lost 6 bases and 3 bases, there was a span of 12 bases. DNA for the CDR3: TGTGCCAGTAGCGAAACACAGGGCTACGAGCAGTACTTC. Amino acids: CASSETQGYEQYF.

The J gene is TRBJ2-3, the V gene TRBV7-9, with 8 bases aligning to TRBD1. Looked up from germline, CDR1 is SEHNR and CDR2 is FQNEAQ (reference sequence). J gave up 5 bases and V 6 bases, and 10 bases lay outside the gene matches. CDR3 length: 15 amino acids. CDR3 sequence: CASSPTGVAGDTQYF. The DNA of the CDR3 is TGTGCCAGCAGTCCGACAGGGGTGGCCGGAGATACGCAGTATTTT.

V is TRBV2 and J is TRBJ1-2; 11 bases map to TRBD1. Losses at the gene ends were 3 bases for V and 4 bases for J; bases not matched to a gene: 10. Germline values: CDR1 SNHLY, CDR2 FYNNEI. This CDR3 has 17 amino acids. CDR3 DNA sequence: TGTGCCAGCAGTGAGGATGGGACAGGGGGAATCGGCTATGGCTACACCTTC. Its translation is CASSEDGTGGIGYGYTF.

This clone has just one count. This chain uses TRBV6-6 with TRBJ1-1; tentatively, D is TRBD1 (5 bases). Germline V lookup: CDR1 MNHNY, CDR2 SVGAGI (reference sequence). Trimming cost V 4 bases and J 1 base, with 10 bases left between them. CDR3 length: 14 residues. The CDR3 DNA is TGTGCCAGCAGTTCCTCTGGACAGAACACTGAAGCTTTCTTT. Its protein is CASSSSGQNTEAFF.